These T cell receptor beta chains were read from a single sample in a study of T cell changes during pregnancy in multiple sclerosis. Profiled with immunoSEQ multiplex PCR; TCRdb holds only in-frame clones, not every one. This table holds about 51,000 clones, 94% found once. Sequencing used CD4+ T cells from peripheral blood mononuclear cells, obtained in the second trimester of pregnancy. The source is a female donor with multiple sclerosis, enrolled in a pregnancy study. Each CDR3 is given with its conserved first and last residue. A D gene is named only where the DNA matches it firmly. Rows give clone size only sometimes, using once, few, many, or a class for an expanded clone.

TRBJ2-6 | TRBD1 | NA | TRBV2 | CASRAETGVSSGANVLTF | TGTGCCAGCAGGGCAGAGACAGGGGTTAGCTCTGGGGCCAACGTCCTGACTTTC
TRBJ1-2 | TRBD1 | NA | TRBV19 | CASSMDRSQYGYTF | TGTGCCAGTAGTATGGACAGGTCACAGTATGGCTACACCTTC
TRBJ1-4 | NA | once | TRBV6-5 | CASSSGSLRNEKLFF | TGTGCCAGCAGTTCTGGATCTCTGAGGAATGAAAAACTGTTTTTT
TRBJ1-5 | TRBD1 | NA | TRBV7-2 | CASSSPFPLQGESNQPQHF | TGTGCCAGCAGCTCCCCTTTCCCCTTACAGGGGGAAAGCAATCAGCCCCAGCATTTT
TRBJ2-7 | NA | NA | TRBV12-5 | CASGPGQSVEQYF | TGTGCTAGTGGTCCCGGACAGAGCGTCGAGCAGTACTTC
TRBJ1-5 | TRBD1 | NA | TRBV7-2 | CASSPRQGSQPQHF | TGTGCCAGCAGCCCCAGACAGGGGAGTCAGCCCCAGCATTTT
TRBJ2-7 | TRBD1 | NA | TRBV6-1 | CASSGTGTGPYEQYF | TGTGCCAGCAGTGGCACCGGGACAGGACCCTACGAGCAGTACTTC
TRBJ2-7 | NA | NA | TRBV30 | CAWGKGQGTYEQYF | TGTGCCTGGGGGAAAGGGCAGGGCACCTACGAGCAGTACTTC
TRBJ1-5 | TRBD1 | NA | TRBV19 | CASKARDRDNQPQHF | TGTGCCAGTAAGGCGCGGGACAGGGACAATCAGCCCCAGCATTTT
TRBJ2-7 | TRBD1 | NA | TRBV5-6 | CASSSTGTGSYEQYF | TGTGCCAGCAGCTCAACCGGGACAGGGTCCTACGAGCAGTACTTC
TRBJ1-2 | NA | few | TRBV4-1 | CASSQRDYGYTF | TGCGCCAGCAGCCAACGGGACTATGGCTACACCTTC
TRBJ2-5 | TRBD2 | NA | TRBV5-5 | CASSFPLSGGGETQYF | TGTGCCAGCAGCTTCCCACTTAGCGGGGGAGGAGAGACCCAGTACTTC
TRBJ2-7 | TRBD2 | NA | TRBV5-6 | CASSVSGARTYEQYF | TGTGCCAGCAGCGTCAGCGGGGCTAGAACCTACGAGCAGTACTTC
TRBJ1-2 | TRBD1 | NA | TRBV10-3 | CAIGTTGGLRGNGYTF | TGTGCCATCGGGACGACAGGGGGACTCCGTGGGAATGGCTACACCTTC
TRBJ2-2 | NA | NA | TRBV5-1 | CASSLFREVNTGELFF | TGCGCCAGCAGCCTGTTCCGCGAAGTTAACACCGGGGAGCTGTTTTTT
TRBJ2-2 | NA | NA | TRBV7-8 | CAFPSRVEDGELFF | TGTGCCTTCCCGTCTCGGGTGGAGGACGGGGAGCTGTTTTTT
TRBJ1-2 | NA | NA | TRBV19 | CASSTPGRAPTNYGYTF | TGTGCCAGTAGTACCCCGGGCAGGGCCCCGACTAACTATGGCTACACCTTC
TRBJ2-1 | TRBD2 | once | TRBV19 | CASSIGPTIAGVNEQFF | TGTGCCAGTAGTATAGGCCCCACGATAGCGGGGGTTAATGAGCAGTTCTTC